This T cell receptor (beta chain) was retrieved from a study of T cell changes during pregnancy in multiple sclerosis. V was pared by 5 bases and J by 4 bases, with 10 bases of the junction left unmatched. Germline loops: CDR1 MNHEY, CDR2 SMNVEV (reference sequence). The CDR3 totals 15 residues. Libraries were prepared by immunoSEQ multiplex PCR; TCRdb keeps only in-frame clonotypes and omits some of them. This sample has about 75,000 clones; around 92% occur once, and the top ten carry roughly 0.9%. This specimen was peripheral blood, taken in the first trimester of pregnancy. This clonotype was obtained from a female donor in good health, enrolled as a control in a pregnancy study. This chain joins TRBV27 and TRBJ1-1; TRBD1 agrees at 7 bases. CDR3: CASSARGTVGTEAFF. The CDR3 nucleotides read TGTGCCAGCAGTGCCCGTGGGACAGTGGGCACTGAAGCTTTCTTT.